This T cell receptor beta chain came from a study of blood T cells in healthy people across ages. General study results and limits: The authors considered diversity estimates from one million T cells to be underestimates.

CDR1 is SGHRS, CDR2 YFSETQ, per germline. CDR3 length equals 16 residues. The ends lost 0 bases at V and 2 bases at J; junction bases unmatched: 5. For the second PCR, which ran for about 7 to 11 cycles, a sample-barcoded 5' primer and a J-beta primer mix were used. TCRdb reprocessed the 5' RACE reads via MiXCR and lists one record per CDR3 protein. There are hundreds of thousands of distinct CDR3 sequences in the sample; about 30% occur only once, and 15% lies in the top ten. On this clonotype itself: Its antigen remains unidentified.

The V gene is TRBV5-1, the J gene TRBJ2-5; TRBD1 agrees at 9 bases. The sequenced sample consisted of blood. This TCR was sampled from a woman older than 75 in good health. In DNA, the CDR3 is TGCGCCAGCAGCTTGGAGGGGACAGGGCGACAAGAGACCCAGTACTTC. It translates to CASSLEGTGRQETQYF.